The rows below give T cell receptor beta chains drawn from one sample of a study of regulatory T cells in long-lasting Graves disease. TCRdb reprocessed the multiplex PCR reads with MiXCR, giving one entry per CDR3 protein. The table shows almost 350,000 distinct CDR3 sequences, with around a fifth occurring only once. The starting material was peripheral blood mononuclear cells (PBMCs), obtained when the disease was refractory, from a patient treated with antithyroid drugs. The source is a female donor with Graves disease. CDR3s include the opening cysteine and the closing phenylalanine or tryptophan. A D gene is named only where the DNA matches it firmly. Size tells how often a clone was seen (once, few, many) or the class of an expanded clone, and some rows leave it out.

D,V,J,size,DNA,CDR3
NA,TRBV5-1,TRBJ1-1,few,TGCGCCAGCAGCTTGGCCTTTGGGTTGATGAACACTGAAGCTTTCTTT,CASSLAFGLMNTEAFF
TRBD1,TRBV5-5,TRBJ1-2,NA,TGTGCCAGCAGCTTTATGACCCCTCGGACAGGGGGCGTCTATGGCTACACCTTC,CASSFMTPRTGGVYGYTF
NA,TRBV11-2,TRBJ1-2,many,TGTGCCAGCAGCGCGTGGGACCGTTCTAACTATGGCTACACCTTC,CASSAWDRSNYGYTF
TRBD2,TRBV7-9,TRBJ2-7,few,TGTGCCAGCAGCTTCGGACTAGCGGGAGAGTACGAGCAGTACTTC,CASSFGLAGEYEQYF
TRBD1,TRBV19,TRBJ1-6,NA,TGTGCCAGTCGACAACAGGGGGCGAAGTCACCCCTCCACTTT,CASRQQGAKSPLHF
NA,TRBV6-1,TRBJ2-7,many,TGTGCCAGCAGTCCCGGGACGGGGCGCGGGTCCTACGAGCAGTACTTC,CASSPGTGRGSYEQYF
NA,TRBV6-1,TRBJ2-7,NA,TGTGCCAGCAGCCCTTTAAGACAGTTCCTATCCTACGAGCAGTACTTC,CASSPLRQFLSYEQYF
TRBD1,TRBV5-1,TRBJ1-2,many,TGCGCCAGCAGCCTTAACCCGGGACAGCCAGCTAACTATGGCTACACCTTC,CASSLNPGQPANYGYTF
TRBD1,TRBV18,TRBJ1-1,few,TGTGCCAGCTCACCCTCCGGACAGGGGGCAGGAGCTTTCTTT,CASSPSGQGAGAFF
TRBD1,TRBV11-1,TRBJ2-7,many,TGTGCCAGCAGCGGGGACAGGTGGGATAGGAGCTCCTACGAGCAGTACTTC,CASSGDRWDRSSYEQYF
TRBD1,TRBV20-1,TRBJ1-2,NA,TGCAGTGCTCACGACAGGGTCGGCTATGGCTACACCTTC,CSAHDRVGYGYTF
TRBD1,TRBV10-3,TRBJ2-5,many,TGTGCCATCAGTCGGGACAGCCGAGGGGAGACCCAGTACTTC,CAISRDSRGETQYF
NA,TRBV14,TRBJ1-2,NA,TGTGCCAGCAGCCAAGTCCGGGACTATGGCTACACCTTC,CASSQVRDYGYTF
TRBD1,TRBV7-2,TRBJ1-6,NA,TGTGCCGGCAGCTTAGGGACAGTAAATTCACCCCTCCACTTT,CAGSLGTVNSPLHF
NA,TRBV4-3,TRBJ1-1,NA,TGCGCCAGCAGCCAACGGCTCCCGAACACTGAAGCTTTCTTT,CASSQRLPNTEAFF
NA,TRBV11-2,TRBJ1-4,NA,TGCGCCAGCAGCATAACCCGGGTGGCAACTAATGAAAGACTGTTTTTT,CASSITRVATNERLFF
NA,TRBV15,TRBJ1-6,many,TGTGCCACCAGCAGAGATCAGGATAATTCACCCCTCCACTTT,CATSRDQDNSPLHF